The entry that follows covers one TCR beta chain sequence. These data belong to a study of blood T cell repertoires in COVID-19. Looking at the study overall: The samples span acute and convalescent COVID-19 from the United States, Italy and Spain. Sample material is recorded as cDNA or gDNA derived from T cells, B-cell-depleted T cells, or PBMCs.

In the original workflow: Using reference gene primer amplification, nucleated cell counts were estimated. Clones were read by immunoSEQ multiplex PCR, and TCRdb kept only the in-frame ones, dropping some. Clone size and V and J calls were adopted from that table, with D and trimming inferred from the DNA. Of 150,000 to 200,000 clones listed, 88% are singletons. From germline, CDR1 is SGHTA and CDR2 FQGNSA. The V and J ends lost 2 bases and 3 bases, in that order; junction bases with no gene match: 11. The CDR3 length is 18 residues. Material: peripheral blood. This clonotype was sampled from a human donor in a cohort sampled during active COVID-19. This chain joins TRBV7-2 and TRBJ1-5; 9 positions agree with TRBD1. The CDR3 reads CASSLRIPDRGDNQPQHF. Written as DNA, the CDR3 is TGTGCCAGCAGCTTACGAATACCGGACAGGGGAGACAATCAGCCCCAGCATTTT.